The 19 T cell receptor beta chains listed next were all sequenced from one sample in a study of blood T cell repertoires in COVID-19. TCRdb's table, derived via immunoSEQ multiplex PCR, lists solely in-frame clones and lacks some. Of around 70,000 clones in the sample, about 80% were seen once. Sample: peripheral blood. These receptors originate from a human donor in a cohort sampled during active COVID-19.

The chain links TRBV28 to TRBJ1-6, with a weak D call TRBD1 (6 bases). The germline gives CDR1 MDHEN, CDR2 SYDVKM. There are 13 residues in the CDR3. V lost 6 bases to trimming and J lost 7 bases, with 10 bases between them. The CDR3 sequence is CASSDRWNSPLHF. The CDR3 region has the DNA TGTGCCAGCAGCGACAGGTGGAATTCACCCCTCCACTTT.

J is TRBJ2-2 and V is TRBV5-1; weak D call: TRBD2 (5 bases). V shed 4 bases and J shed 6 bases, with 13 bases lying between them. The CDR3 consists of 14 residues. Germline V lookup: CDR1 SGHRS, CDR2 YFSETQ. The CDR3 nucleotides read TGCGCCAGCAGCCTGCTCGGGGTGGCCGGGGAGCTGTTTTTT. This sequence encodes CASSLLGVAGELFF.

As for this clone: One end of the junction varies from germline; a read error may be responsible. This rearrangement joins TRBV7-7 to TRBJ2-2; weak D call: TRBD2 (5 bases). The CDR3 totals 15 residues. CDR1 SSHAT and CDR2 FNYEAQ come from the germline V gene (reference sequence). The CDR3 nucleotides are TGTGCTAGCAGCTTGGGCGGGCAGAACACCGGGGAGCTGTTTTTT. Residues: CASSLGGQNTGELFF.

This clone was detected only a few times. This sequence joins TRBV10-3 and TRBJ2-7; 10 bases fit TRBD1. There are 14 residues in the CDR3. CDR1 is ENHRY, CDR2 SYGVKD, per germline. V was clipped by 6 bases and J by 0 bases; unmatched bases: 2. The CDR3 region is CAISGQGGSYEQYF. CDR3 bases: TGTGCCATCAGCGGACAGGGGGGCTCCTACGAGCAGTACTTC.

The chain is built from TRBV3-1 (or the pseudogene TRBV3-2) and TRBJ1-2; TRBD1 aligns across 8 bases. Losses at the gene ends were 4 bases for V and 8 bases for J; bases not matched to a gene: 9. The length of the CDR3 is 14 residues. Germline CDR1 LGHDT, CDR2 YNNKEL (reference sequence). The CDR3 region is CASSPGQGYYGYTF. The CDR3 DNA sequence: TGTGCCAGCAGCCCCGGACAGGGATATTACGGCTACACCTTC.

The CDR3 sequence: CASAPGQGSAETQYF. The CDR3 nucleotides read TGTGCCAGCGCCCCAGGGCAGGGGAGCGCAGAGACCCAGTACTTC. The chain has TRBV27 and TRBJ2-5, with D possibly matching TRBD1 (6 bases). The germline CDR1 and CDR2 sequences are MNHEY and SMNVEV (reference sequence). CDR3 length: 15 residues. Trimming left V 8 bases short and J 4 bases short, with 20 bases between.

The chain has TRBV7-2 and TRBJ1-1; 7 bases agree with TRBD1. V lost 4 bases to trimming and J lost 4 bases; unmatched junction nucleotides: 6. CDR1 and CDR2 from the germline V gene are SGHTA and FQGNSA. The CDR3 is 14 amino acids. As DNA, the CDR3 is TGTGCCAGCAGCTACAAACAGGGGAGCACTGAAGCTTTCTTT. It specifies CASSYKQGSTEAFF.

The gene calls are TRBV5-4 and TRBJ2-5; weak D call: TRBD1 (5 bases). This CDR3 region has 13 residues. Germline CDR1 reads SGHNT; CDR2 reads YYREEE (reference sequence). The ends were cut back, 1 base at V and 5 bases at J, with 9 bases in the middle. Here the CDR3 reads CASSLPGRETQYF. DNA for the CDR3: TGTGCCAGCAGCTTGCCAGGGCGCGAGACCCAGTACTTC.

This clone was observed a few times. The chain combines TRBV5-1 with TRBJ1-1, with D tentatively TRBD1 (6 bases). Trimming took 0 bases from V and 4 from J, leaving 7 bases between them. The CDR3 is 13 amino acids. The germline gives CDR1 SGHRS, CDR2 YFSETQ. CDR3 region: CASSLETGTEAFF. The DNA of the CDR3 is TGCGCCAGCAGCTTGGAGACAGGCACTGAAGCTTTCTTT.

This chain connects TRBV28 to TRBJ1-2; 7 positions match TRBD1. V dropped 6 bases and J dropped 4; count of bases not matched to a gene: 11. The CDR3 runs 15 residues. Looked up from germline, CDR1 is MDHEN and CDR2 is SYDVKM. This CDR3 reads CASRTYRDSAYGYTF. The CDR3 DNA sequence: TGTGCCAGCAGAACCTACCGGGACAGCGCCTATGGCTACACCTTC.

The chain couples TRBV18 to TRBJ1-1; D is unresolved. V was clipped by 3 bases and J by 2 bases, with 7 bases between them. The CDR3 is 13 residues long. The germline gives CDR1 KGHSH, CDR2 LQKENI. CDR3 nucleotides: TGTGCCAGCTCACCCGGTCTAAACACTGAAGCTTTCTTT. It yields the protein CASSPGLNTEAFF.

The J gene is TRBJ1-2, the V gene TRBV7-2, with no clear D. This CDR3 is 12 amino acids long. Germline V gene lookup returns CDR1 SGHTA and CDR2 FQGNSA. V gave up 5 bases and J gave up 3 bases, with 7 bases separating them. The CDR3 region is CASSKSDYGYTF. CDR3 nucleotide sequence: TGTGCCAGCAGCAAGAGCGACTATGGCTACACCTTC. The full variable domain, completed using reference TRBV7-2 and TRBJ1-2, is GAGVSQSPSNKVTEKGKDVELRCDPISGHTALYWYRQSLGQGLEFLIYFQGNSAPDKSGLPSDRFSAERTGGSVSTLTIQRTQQEDSAVYLCASSKSDYGYTFGSGTRLTVV.

This clone was counted between two and nine times. This chain connects TRBV28 to TRBJ1-6; weak D call: TRBD1 (6 bases). This CDR3 has 15 residues. From germline, CDR1 is MDHEN and CDR2 SYDVKM. Deletions cut 4 bases from V and 9 bases from J, with 16 bases between. Here the CDR3 reads CASSSQGTRVSPLHF. DNA of the CDR3: TGTGCCAGCAGTTCCCAAGGGACACGGGTTTCACCCCTCCACTTT.

The chain employs TRBV4-1 and TRBJ2-3; 8 bases agree with TRBD2. The CDR3 runs to 15 residues. Germline CDR1 is MGHRA and CDR2 is YSYEKL. Unmatched junction bases numbered 3, after V lost 3 bases and J lost 1 base. In DNA form, the CDR3 reads TGCGCCAGCAGCCAGCAACTAGCGGGCACAGATACGCAGTATTTT. Encoded protein: CASSQQLAGTDTQYF.

The genes are TRBV10-3 and TRBJ2-7, with D perhaps matching TRBD2 (6 bases). Germline lookup yields CDR1 ENHRY and CDR2 SYGVKD. Trimming left V 2 bases short and J 0 bases short, with 11 bases between. The CDR3 loop spans 15 amino acids. For the CDR3, the DNA is TGTGCCATCAGTGAGGAAACCGGGAGCTCCTACGAGCAGTACTTC. The encoded protein is CAISEETGSSYEQYF.

The gene calls are TRBV24-1 and TRBJ2-1; D is perhaps TRBD1 (5 bases). The CDR3 has 12 amino acids. V was trimmed by 5 bases and J by 8 bases, leaving 9 bases between them. Germline V gene data show CDR1 as KGHDR and CDR2 as SFDVKD. CDR3 sequence (DNA): TGTGCCACCAGTGGGGGCGGCGATGAGCAGTTCTTC. Its protein is CATSGGGDEQFF.

The chain carries TRBV6-5 and TRBJ1-5, with D possibly TRBD1 on 6 matching bases. Germline V gene lookup returns CDR1 MNHEY and CDR2 SVGAGI. Trimming pared 0 bases from V and 1 base from J, leaving 10 bases between. This CDR3 region has 16 residues. CDR3 in amino acids: CASSYSAGVSNQPQHF. The CDR3 DNA reads TGTGCCAGCAGTTACTCGGCAGGGGTGAGCAATCAGCCCCAGCATTTT.

J is TRBJ2-7 and V is TRBV12-3 or TRBV12-4, with TRBD1 as a possible D gene (6 bases). The V end lost 5 bases, the J end lost 4 bases, and 12 bases lay between the germline ends. This CDR3 spans 13 amino acids. The CDR3 coding sequence is TGTGCCAGCAGTCCGGGACACAGATACGAGCAGTACTTC. Its translation is CASSPGHRYEQYF.

CDR3 sequence (DNA): TGTGCCAGCAGTTACTCTGGGAGAGGAGAGACCCAGTACTTC. Encoded protein: CASSYSGRGETQYF. The rearrangement links TRBV6-2 or TRBV6-3 to TRBJ2-5, with D perhaps matching TRBD2 (5 bases). Germline V gene data show CDR1 as MNHEY and CDR2 as SVGEGT. V was cut by 0 bases and J by 4 bases, with 9 bases left in between. The CDR3 runs 14 residues.